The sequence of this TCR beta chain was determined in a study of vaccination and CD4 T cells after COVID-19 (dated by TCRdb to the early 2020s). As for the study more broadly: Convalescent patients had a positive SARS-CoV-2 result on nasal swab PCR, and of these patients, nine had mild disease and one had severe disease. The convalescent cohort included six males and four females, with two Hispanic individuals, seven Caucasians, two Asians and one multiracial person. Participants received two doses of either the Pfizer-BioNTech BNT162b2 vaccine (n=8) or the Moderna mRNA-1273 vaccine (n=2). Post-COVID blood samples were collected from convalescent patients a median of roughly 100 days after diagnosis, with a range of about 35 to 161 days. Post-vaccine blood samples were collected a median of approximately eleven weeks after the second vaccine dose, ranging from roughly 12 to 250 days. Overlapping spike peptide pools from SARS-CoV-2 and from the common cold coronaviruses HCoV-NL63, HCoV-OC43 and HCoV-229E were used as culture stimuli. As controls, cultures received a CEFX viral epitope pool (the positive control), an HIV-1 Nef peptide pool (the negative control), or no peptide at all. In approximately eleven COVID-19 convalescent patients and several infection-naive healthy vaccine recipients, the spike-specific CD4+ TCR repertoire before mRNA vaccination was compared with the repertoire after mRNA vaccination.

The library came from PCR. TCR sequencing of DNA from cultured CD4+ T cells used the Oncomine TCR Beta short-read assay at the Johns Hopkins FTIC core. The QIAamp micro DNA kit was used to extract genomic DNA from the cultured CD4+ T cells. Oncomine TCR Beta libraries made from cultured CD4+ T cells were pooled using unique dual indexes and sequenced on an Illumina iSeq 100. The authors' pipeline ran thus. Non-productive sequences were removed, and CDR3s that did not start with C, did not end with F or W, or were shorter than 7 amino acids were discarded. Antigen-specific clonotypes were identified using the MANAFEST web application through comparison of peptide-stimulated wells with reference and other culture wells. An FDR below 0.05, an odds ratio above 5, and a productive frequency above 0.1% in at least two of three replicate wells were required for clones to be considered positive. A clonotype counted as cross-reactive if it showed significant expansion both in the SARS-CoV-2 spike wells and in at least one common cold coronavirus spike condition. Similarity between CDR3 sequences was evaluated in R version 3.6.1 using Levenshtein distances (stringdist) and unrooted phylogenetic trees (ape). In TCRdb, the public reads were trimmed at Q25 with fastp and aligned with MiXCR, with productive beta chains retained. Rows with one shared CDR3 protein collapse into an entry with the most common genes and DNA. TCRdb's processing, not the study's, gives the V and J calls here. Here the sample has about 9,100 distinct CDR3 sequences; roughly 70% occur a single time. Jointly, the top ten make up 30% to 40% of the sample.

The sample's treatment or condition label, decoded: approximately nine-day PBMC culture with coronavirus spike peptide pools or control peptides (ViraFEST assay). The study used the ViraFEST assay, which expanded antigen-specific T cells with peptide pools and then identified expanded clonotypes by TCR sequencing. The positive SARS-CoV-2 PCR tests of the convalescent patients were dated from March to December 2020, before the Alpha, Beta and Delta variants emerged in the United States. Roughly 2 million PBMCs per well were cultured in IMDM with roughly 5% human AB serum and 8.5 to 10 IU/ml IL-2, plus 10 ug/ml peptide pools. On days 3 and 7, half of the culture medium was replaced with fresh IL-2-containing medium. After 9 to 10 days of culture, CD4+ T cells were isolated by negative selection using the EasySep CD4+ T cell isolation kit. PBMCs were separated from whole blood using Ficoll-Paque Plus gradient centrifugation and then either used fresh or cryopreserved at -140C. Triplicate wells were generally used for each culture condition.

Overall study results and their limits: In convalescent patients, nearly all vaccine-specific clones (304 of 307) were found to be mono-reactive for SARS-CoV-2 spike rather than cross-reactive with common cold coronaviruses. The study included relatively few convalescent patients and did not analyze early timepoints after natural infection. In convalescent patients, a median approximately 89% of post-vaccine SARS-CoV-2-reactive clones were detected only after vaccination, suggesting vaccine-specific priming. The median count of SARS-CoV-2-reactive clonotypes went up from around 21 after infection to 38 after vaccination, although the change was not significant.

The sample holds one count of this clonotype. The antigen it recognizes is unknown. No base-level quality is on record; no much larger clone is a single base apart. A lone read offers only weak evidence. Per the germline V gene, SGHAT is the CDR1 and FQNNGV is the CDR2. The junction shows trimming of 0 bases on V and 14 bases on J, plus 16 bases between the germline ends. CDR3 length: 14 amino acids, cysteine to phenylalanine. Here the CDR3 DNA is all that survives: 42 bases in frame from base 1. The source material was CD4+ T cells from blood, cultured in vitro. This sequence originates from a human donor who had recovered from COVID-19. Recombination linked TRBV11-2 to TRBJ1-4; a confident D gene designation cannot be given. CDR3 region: CASSLDQGRQRLFF. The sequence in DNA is TGTGCCAGCAGCTTAGATCAAGGTCGTCAAAGGCTGTTTTTT. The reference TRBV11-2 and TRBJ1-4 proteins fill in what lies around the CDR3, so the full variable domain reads EAGVAQSPRYKIIEKRQSVAFWCNPISGHATLYWYQQILGQGPKLLIQFQNNGVVDDSQLPKDRFSAERLKGVDSTLKIQPAKLEDSAVYLCASSLDQGRQRLFFGSGTQLSVL.